The 21 T cell receptor beta chains reported below all come from one sample, sequenced in a study of regulatory T cells in long-lasting Graves disease. Time point reported: newly diagnosed GD, antithyroid drugs for less than 3 months. RNA from PBMCs was the source of the TCR library. To make TCR beta libraries, researchers used iRepertoire HTBI primers and Arm-PCR of CDR3 regions. Each CDR3 protein gets one entry after TCRdb re-called the multiplex PCR reads with MiXCR. The top ten hold roughly 8.9% of the sample, which has about 520,000 distinct CDR3 sequences, about 12% seen once. These same records also appear under a second study, on T cells in Graves' hyperthyroidism and ophthalmopathy.

The sequenced sample was peripheral blood mononuclear cells (PBMCs), obtained at new diagnosis, from a patient treated with antithyroid drugs. These receptors were collected from a woman younger than 45 with Graves disease.

The sample holds many counts of this clonotype. The chain has TRBV12-3 or TRBV12-4 and TRBJ1-1; D possibly corresponds to TRBD1 (5 bases). The germline V and J ends were trimmed by 3 bases and 5 bases, with 13 bases remaining between them. The CDR3 is 14 residues long. CDR3 loop: CASSFSGPGTEAFF. Here the CDR3 DNA reads TGTGCCAGCAGTTTCTCGGGACCCGGGACTGAAGCTTTCTTT.

Worth noting for this clonotype: Just one base apart from a much larger clone, this may be a read error. The chain has TRBV28 and TRBJ2-7; 14 bases align to TRBD2. The CDR3 loop spans 16 amino acids. Germline V gene lookup returns CDR1 MDHEN and CDR2 SYDVKM. J gave up 7 bases and V 8 bases, and 13 bases lay outside the gene matches. DNA of the CDR3: TGTGCCAGCGGGACTAGCGGGAGATCCTCCTACAATGAGCAGTACTTC. Encoded protein: CASGTSGRSSYNEQYF.

This clonotype was recorded at least ten times. The rearrangement uses TRBV12-3 or TRBV12-4 and TRBJ2-7; D perhaps matches TRBD2 (6 bases). Deletions cut 3 bases from V and 3 bases from J, with 15 bases between. The length of the CDR3 is 15 residues. This chain's CDR3 is CASSFQGGIGYEQYF. The CDR3 DNA reads TGTGCCAGCAGTTTTCAGGGAGGCATCGGCTACGAGCAGTACTTC.

This clonotype was recorded at least ten times. This chain joins TRBV30 and TRBJ1-5; D is uncertain. The germline CDR1 and CDR2 sequences are GTSNPN and SVGIG (reference sequence). CDR3 length: 13 amino acids. V lost 1 base, J lost 4 bases, and 8 bases lay in between. CDR3 in amino acids: CAWSGNGNQPQHF. The CDR3 bases are TGTGCCTGGAGTGGAAATGGAAATCAGCCCCAGCATTTT. The complete variable domain, with remaining parts taken from reference TRBV30 and TRBJ1-5, reads SQTIHQWPATLVQPVGSPLSLECTVEGTSNPNLYWYRQAAGRGLQLLFYSVGIGQISSEVPQNLSASRPQDRQFILSSKKLLLSDSGFYLCAWSGNGNQPQHFGDGTRLSIL.

This clonotype was counted many times. This sequence joins TRBV20-1 and TRBJ2-7; the D gene is possibly TRBD1 (6 bases). V lost 3 bases to trimming and J lost 6 bases, with 21 bases between them. The CDR3 runs 15 residues. Germline V gives CDR1 DFQATT, CDR2 SNEGSKA (reference sequence). The CDR3 loop reads CSASWPPAGESEQYF. DNA for the CDR3: TGCAGTGCTAGTTGGCCCCCCGCAGGGGAGAGCGAGCAGTACTTC.

Concerning this clonotype: The junction shows a germline mismatch at one end, possibly a read error. The chain employs TRBV28 and TRBJ1-6; TRBD1 aligns across 7 bases. The CDR3 consists of 15 residues. Germline CDR1 and CDR2: MDHEN and SYDVKM. The CDR3 loop reads CARSLQGREDSPLHF. The CDR3 coding sequence is TGTGCCAGGAGTTTACAGGGGCGCGAAGATTCACCCCTCCACTTT.

This clonotype came up many times. The chain carries TRBV11-2 and TRBJ2-2; D remains unclear. The germline V gene encodes CDR1 SGHAT and CDR2 FQNNGV. This CDR3 is 15 amino acids long. With 0 bases removed from V and 4 bases from J, the gap between germline ends came to 9 bases. CDR3 amino acids: CASSLDLSTTGELFF. The CDR3 DNA follows: TGTGCCAGCAGCTTAGATTTAAGTACCACCGGGGAGCTGTTTTTT.

This clonotype has at least ten counts. The chain recombines TRBV18 with TRBJ1-1; D is perhaps TRBD1 (5 bases). Trimming pared 3 bases from V and 7 bases from J, leaving 15 bases between. Germline V gene sequence: CDR1 KGHSH, CDR2 LQKENI. The CDR3 runs 14 residues. CDR3 DNA: TGTGCCAGCTCACCCGGGACCGGTGGTAATGAAGCTTTCTTT. This gives the protein CASSPGTGGNEAFF.

This clonotype showed up many times. This chain uses TRBV6-2 or TRBV6-3 with TRBJ2-1, with 7 bases identical to TRBD1. Losses at the gene ends were 3 bases for V and 9 bases for J; bases not matched to a gene: 11. CDR1 and CDR2 from the germline V gene are MNHEY and SVGEGT. The CDR3 sequence is 15 residues long. CDR3 amino acids: CASSYSNRGRGEQFF. The CDR3, as DNA: TGTGCCAGCAGTTATTCCAACAGGGGTCGGGGTGAGCAGTTCTTC.

At least ten counts were recorded for this clonotype. The chain employs TRBV28 and TRBJ2-3; D is ambiguous. CDR3 length equals 15 residues. V was clipped by 3 bases and J by 6 bases, with 16 bases between them. Germline V lookup: CDR1 MDHEN, CDR2 SYDVKM. CDR3 region: CASSFGHSRMDTQYF. As DNA, the CDR3 is TGTGCCAGCAGTTTTGGGCATTCAAGGATGGATACGCAGTATTTT.

In its sample, this clonotype was seen a few times. This chain joins TRBV5-1 and TRBJ2-6; D remains unclear. CDR3 length: 17 residues. Trimming shortened V by 2 bases and J by 4 bases, and 16 bases separated the two germline ends. In germline, CDR1 is SGHRS, CDR2 YFSETQ. Here the CDR3 reads CASSFSDHLLGANVLTF. The CDR3 DNA is TGCGCCAGCAGCTTCTCGGACCATCTCTTGGGGGCCAACGTCCTGACTTTC.

This clonotype was seen repeatedly, ten times or more. The chain joins TRBV2 to TRBJ2-7, with D tentatively TRBD1 (6 bases). The CDR3 totals 14 residues. Germline V gene lookup returns CDR1 SNHLY and CDR2 FYNNEI. V lost 8 bases and J lost 4, with 18 bases in between. Here the CDR3 DNA reads TGTGCCAGCCACGACCCGGACAGATCATACGAGCAGTACTTC. It translates to CASHDPDRSYEQYF.

This chain connects TRBV12-3 or TRBV12-4 to TRBJ2-2; a weak D match, TRBD2 (5 bases). This CDR3 is 14 amino acids long. V was pared by 5 bases and J by 6 bases, with 13 bases between. The CDR3 region has the DNA TGTGCCAGCAGTGGGCGGGCGGATTCCGGGGAGCTGTTTTTT. Protein sequence: CASSGRADSGELFF.

The chain carries TRBV6-2 or TRBV6-3 and TRBJ1-1; D is unclear. Trimming cost V 6 bases and J 7 bases, with 15 bases left between them. CDR1 and CDR2 (germline): MNHEY, SVGEGT. This CDR3 contains 13 residues. As DNA, the CDR3 is TGTGCCAGCAGACCCGGACCCGTTGTTGAAGCTTTCTTT. Its protein is CASRPGPVVEAFF.

This clonotype was recorded a few times. The chain employs TRBV12-3 or TRBV12-4 and TRBJ1-3; D is unresolved. The CDR3 consists of 12 residues. The ends were cut back, 6 bases at V and 1 base at J, with 4 bases in the middle. CDR3 DNA: TGTGCCAGCAGACAGTCTGGAAACACCATATATTTT. Its protein is CASRQSGNTIYF.

The chain is built from TRBV7-9 and TRBJ2-7, with 9 bases aligning to TRBD1. The CDR3 consists of 13 residues. Germline lookup yields CDR1 SEHNR and CDR2 FQNEAQ (reference sequence). The junction had 7 bases not matched to a gene; V was cut back by 8 bases and J by 5 bases. The CDR3 loop is CASGAGTGNEQYF. The CDR3 nucleotides read TGTGCCAGCGGCGCCGGGACAGGGAACGAGCAGTACTTC.

At least ten counts were recorded for this clonotype. At one end, the junction sequence differs from germline, possibly due to a read error. The chain carries TRBV5-1 and TRBJ2-1, with TRBD2 matching 9 bases. This CDR3 region has 15 residues. Germline V CDR1 and CDR2: SGHRS, YFSETQ. This CDR3 reads CASSQSGRPDNEQFF. The CDR3 bases are TGTGCCAGCAGCCAGAGCGGGAGGCCAGACAATGAGCAGTTCTTC.

This clonotype has ten or more counts. J is TRBJ2-7 and V is TRBV15; either TRBD1 or TRBD2 may fit D (5 bases each). CDR1 is LNHNV and CDR2 is YYDKDF in the germline V gene (reference sequence). The CDR3 is 15 residues long. Trimming took off 0 bases at V and 3 bases at J, with 12 bases between the two ends. As DNA, the CDR3 is TGTGCCACCAGCAGAGATCTCCCAGGGAGCTACGAGCAGTACTTC. Translated, it gives CATSRDLPGSYEQYF.

This clonotype was recorded many times. The V call is TRBV6-1, the J call TRBJ2-3, with 7 bases identical to TRBD2. V dropped 8 bases and J dropped 3; count of bases not matched to a gene: 8. In germline, CDR1 is MNHNS, CDR2 SASEGT. The CDR3 sequence is 14 residues long. The CDR3 sequence is CASLDTGRTDTQYF. The CDR3 DNA is TGTGCCAGCCTTGACACCGGGAGGACAGATACGCAGTATTTT.

This CDR3 is CASSLFLAGLNTGELFF. CDR3 bases: TGTGCCAGCAGTTTATTTCTAGCGGGGTTAAACACCGGGGAGCTGTTTTTT. V is TRBV27 and J is TRBJ2-2; 9 positions agree with TRBD2. Germline assignment: CDR1 MNHEY and CDR2 SMNVEV (reference sequence). The CDR3 consists of 17 residues. The J segment lost 2 bases and the V segment lost 1 base, leaving 5 bases of the junction unmatched.

A note on this clonotype: Because the CDR3 is missing its conserved closing phenylalanine or tryptophan, this is likely a read error. J is TRBJ2-3 and V is TRBV7-3; possible D gene TRBD2, 6 bases. Trimming cost V 3 bases and J 5 bases, with 12 bases left between them. Germline CDR1 is SGHTA and CDR2 is FQGTGA. The CDR3 is 14 amino acids. The CDR3 DNA sequence: TGTGCCAGCAGCTTCCGAGGGACTCTAGATACGCAGTATGTT. Protein sequence: CASSFRGTLDTQYV.